A single sample is the source of the 22 T cell receptor beta chains below, sequenced in a study of PD-L1 blockade in urothelial cancer. The assay was immunoSEQ multiplex PCR, and TCRdb's table has in-frame clones only and misses some. This table holds about 90,000 clones, over 65% found once. Regarding time point: peripheral blood 6 weeks after treatment start. Sequencing used PBMCs, obtained around atezolizumab (anti-PD-L1) treatment. These receptor sequences come from a man between 65 and 79 years old with urothelial cancer.

This chain links TRBV6-5 with TRBJ1-1, with D unresolved. CDR3 length: 15 residues. V lost 0 bases to trimming and J lost 0 bases, with 8 bases between them. Germline lookup yields CDR1 MNHEY and CDR2 SVGAGI. Here the CDR3 reads CASSYSRELNTEAFF. Written as DNA, the CDR3 is TGTGCCAGCAGTTACTCGAGGGAGCTGAACACTGAAGCTTTCTTT.

The rearrangement joins TRBV10-1 to TRBJ1-1; 9 positions agree with TRBD1. The CDR3 is 13 amino acids. From germline, CDR1 is WNHNN and CDR2 SYGVQD (reference sequence). Trimming at V came to 1 base and at J to 7 bases, leaving 1 base not matched to a gene. For the CDR3, the DNA is TGCGCCAGCAGTGAGTTGACAGGGGGTGAAGCTTTCTTT. Protein: CASSELTGGEAFF.

The chain combines TRBV11-3 with TRBJ1-1; 7 bases are shared with TRBD1. Germline V gives CDR1 SGHNT, CDR2 YENEEA. The junction had 4 bases not matched to a gene; V was cut back by 5 bases and J by 7 bases. CDR3 length: 12 residues. CDR3 sequence reads: CASSQGDSEAFF. Here the CDR3 DNA reads TGTGCCAGCAGCCAAGGGGACAGTGAAGCTTTCTTT.

This chain joins TRBV6-6 and TRBJ2-1; unclear D gene. CDR3 size: 13 residues. Germline V gene lookup returns CDR1 MNHNY and CDR2 SVGAGI (reference sequence). V lost 7 bases and J 6 bases, leaving 13 bases between the germline ends. The CDR3 DNA reads TGTGCCAGCAACCCGCAGCGAGGCAATGAGCAGTTCTTC. Encoded protein: CASNPQRGNEQFF.

The J gene is TRBJ1-6, the V gene TRBV6-5, with D possibly being TRBD1 (6 bases). The V end was cut by 10 bases, the J end by 7 bases, with 17 bases between. There are 14 residues in the CDR3. The germline CDR1 and CDR2 sequences are MNHEY and SVGAGI. This CDR3 is CATVGGDGNSPLHF. Written as DNA, the CDR3 is TGTGCCACCGTAGGGGGGGACGGGAATTCACCCCTCCACTTT.

V usage is TRBV2 and J usage is TRBJ2-7; 8 positions agree with TRBD1. Trimming removed 7 bases from V and 0 bases from J; junction bases left unmatched: 5. Germline assignment: CDR1 SNHLY and CDR2 FYNNEI. This CDR3 contains 14 residues. The CDR3 nucleotides read TGTGCCAGCACTAACAGGGGGAGCTCCTACGAGCAGTACTTC. Protein: CASTNRGSSYEQYF.

V gene TRBV7-2 combines with J gene TRBJ1-1, with 9 nucleotides matching TRBD1. The germline V gene has CDR1 SGHTA and CDR2 FQGNSA. Trimming took 4 bases from V and 10 from J; bases not matched to a gene: 7. The CDR3 sequence is 13 residues long. CDR3 amino acids: CASSSDRGGRAFF. CDR3 DNA sequence: TGTGCCAGCAGCTCCGACAGGGGGGGTAGAGCTTTCTTT.

This sequence joins TRBV25-1 and TRBJ1-2; the match to TRBD1 covers 7 bases. Germline-derived CDR1 and CDR2 are MGHDK and SYGVNS. J was trimmed by 2 bases and V by 10 bases; bases with no gene match: 4. There are 12 residues in the CDR3. The CDR3 sequence is CATGGQNYGYTF. CDR3 bases: TGTGCCACCGGGGGACAGAACTATGGCTACACCTTC.

The chain combines TRBV6-5 with TRBJ1-4; the D gene is possibly TRBD1 (5 bases). The V end was cut by 5 bases, the J end by 4 bases, with 11 bases between. CDR3 length equals 14 residues. CDR1 MNHEY and CDR2 SVGAGI come from the germline V gene. CDR3 sequence reads: CASSGAGDNEKLFF. The CDR3 region has the DNA TGTGCCAGCAGTGGGGCAGGAGATAATGAAAAACTGTTTTTT.

This chain uses TRBV19 with TRBJ2-5; TRBD2 is a possible D gene (6 bases). Germline V gives CDR1 LNHDA, CDR2 SQIVND (reference sequence). This CDR3 spans 15 amino acids. V dropped 1 base and J dropped 4 bases, with 13 bases sitting between them. The CDR3 nucleotides are TGTGCCAGTAGTATAGGGGACCTAGCGAGAGAGACCCAGTACTTC. This codes for CASSIGDLARETQYF.

This chain uses TRBV5-1 with TRBJ2-1, with 13 bases fitting TRBD2. The germline V gene encodes CDR1 SGHRS and CDR2 YFSETQ. The CDR3 is made up of 15 amino acids. V was pared by 4 bases and J by 7 bases, with 5 bases of the junction left unmatched. In nucleotides, the CDR3 is TGCGCCAGCAGCCTGGGACTAGCGGGACTTAATGAGCAGTTCTTC. Its translation is CASSLGLAGLNEQFF.

The V and J genes are TRBV6-1 and TRBJ2-7, with TRBD1 as a possible D gene (6 bases). Trimming pared 3 bases from V and 2 bases from J, leaving 14 bases between. CDR3 length: 15 residues. Per germline, CDR1 MNHNS and CDR2 SASEGT. The CDR3, as DNA: TGTGCCAGCAGTGATGGGGGCAGGATGACCTACGAGCAGTACTTC. Protein: CASSDGGRMTYEQYF.

V gene TRBV25-1 combines with J gene TRBJ2-5; TRBD2 aligns across 7 bases. CDR3 length equals 16 residues. The ends lost 3 bases at V and 3 bases at J; junction bases unmatched: 10. In germline, CDR1 is MGHDK, CDR2 SYGVNS. CDR3 loop: CASSESLAEMKETQYF. The CDR3 nucleotides are TGTGCCAGCAGTGAGTCTCTAGCGGAAATGAAAGAGACCCAGTACTTC.

This clone was counted a few times. This chain joins TRBV7-2 and TRBJ2-2; no definite D call. The CDR3 totals 15 residues. The germline V and J ends were trimmed by 3 bases and 1 base, with 9 bases remaining between them. CDR1 is SGHTA and CDR2 is FQGNSA in the germline V gene. CDR3 sequence (DNA): TGTGCCAGCAGCTTGGCATACGAGAACACCGGGGAGCTGTTTTTT. Translating it yields CASSLAYENTGELFF.

This sequence joins TRBV6-5 and TRBJ2-5; TRBD1 agrees at 8 bases. The CDR3 extends over 13 amino acids. Germline lookup yields CDR1 MNHEY and CDR2 SVGAGI. The V gene end was trimmed by 6 bases and the J gene end by 5 bases; junction bases not matched to a gene: 5. Here the CDR3 DNA reads TGTGCCAGCAGCCCGACAGGGGAGGAGACCCAGTACTTC. This translates into CASSPTGEETQYF.

About this clone: The same CDR3 is also encoded by other DNA sequences in this sample. This chain connects TRBV15 to TRBJ1-2, with D possibly matching TRBD1 (5 bases). V lost 0 bases and J lost 8, with 7 bases in between. The CDR3 is 12 residues long. Germline-derived CDR1 and CDR2 are LNHNV and YYDKDF (reference sequence). This CDR3 reads CATSRDRQGYTF. CDR3 bases: TGTGCCACCAGCAGAGACCGACAGGGCTACACCTTC.

The chain joins TRBV5-4 to TRBJ2-4; 8 bases agree with TRBD2. In germline, CDR1 is SGHNT, CDR2 YYREEE (reference sequence). J lost 1 base, V lost 4 bases, and 4 bases had no gene match. CDR3 length: 15 amino acids. CDR3 nucleotide sequence: TGTGCCAGCAGCCCCGGGGGGGATGCCAAAAACATTCAGTACTTC. It translates to CASSPGGDAKNIQYF.

The genes are TRBV9 and TRBJ1-1; no reliable D call. The CDR3 is made up of 14 amino acids. Per germline, CDR1 SGDLS and CDR2 YYNGEE. With 4 bases removed from V and 1 base from J, the gap between germline ends came to 11 bases. DNA of the CDR3: TGTGCCAGCAGCCCTAACCCGCAGAACACTGAAGCTTTCTTT. Its translation is CASSPNPQNTEAFF.

The chain links TRBV5-6 to TRBJ1-5; 9 bases agree with TRBD1. This CDR3 has 16 residues. Germline values: CDR1 SGHDT, CDR2 YYEEEE. The ends lost 1 base at V and 5 bases at J; junction bases unmatched: 7. The CDR3, as DNA: TGTGCCAGCAGCTTGTACTCGGGACAGGGCCATCAGCCCCAGCATTTT. Amino acid sequence: CASSLYSGQGHQPQHF.

This rearrangement joins TRBV2 to TRBJ2-7; weak D call: TRBD2 (6 bases). Germline CDR1 is SNHLY and CDR2 is FYNNEI. The CDR3 runs 16 residues. V was shortened by 6 bases and J by 6 bases, with 24 bases between the two germline ends. This chain's CDR3 is CASSLSPREYRGEQYF. The CDR3 DNA reads as TGTGCCAGCAGCCTAAGTCCCCGGGAGTACCGGGGCGAGCAGTACTTC.

This chain connects TRBV5-4 to TRBJ2-5; TRBD1 is a possible D gene (5 bases). Germline V gene data show CDR1 as SGHNT and CDR2 as YYREEE (reference sequence). Trimming left V 0 bases short and J 4 bases short, with 16 bases between. This CDR3 region has 16 residues. CDR3 coding DNA: TGTGCCAGCAGCTTGGTGGCAGGGTCCACCTCAGAGACCCAGTACTTC. This gives the protein CASSLVAGSTSETQYF. Looking up the rest from reference TRBV5-4 and TRBJ2-5 gives the full variable domain: ETGVTQSPTHLIKTRGQQVTLRCSSQSGHNTVSWYQQALGQGPQFIFQYYREEENGRGNFPPRFSGLQFPNYSSELNVNALELDDSALYLCASSLVAGSTSETQYFGPGTRLLVL.

A single count supports this clone. The chain links TRBV7-2 to TRBJ2-1; D gene ambiguous. This CDR3 region has 14 residues. The germline V gene encodes CDR1 SGHTA and CDR2 FQGNSA. Trimming left V 0 bases short and J 6 bases short, with 9 bases between. CDR3 in DNA: TGTGCCAGCAGCTTAGCCGGGTCTATCAATGAGCAGTTCTTC. Its translation is CASSLAGSINEQFF.